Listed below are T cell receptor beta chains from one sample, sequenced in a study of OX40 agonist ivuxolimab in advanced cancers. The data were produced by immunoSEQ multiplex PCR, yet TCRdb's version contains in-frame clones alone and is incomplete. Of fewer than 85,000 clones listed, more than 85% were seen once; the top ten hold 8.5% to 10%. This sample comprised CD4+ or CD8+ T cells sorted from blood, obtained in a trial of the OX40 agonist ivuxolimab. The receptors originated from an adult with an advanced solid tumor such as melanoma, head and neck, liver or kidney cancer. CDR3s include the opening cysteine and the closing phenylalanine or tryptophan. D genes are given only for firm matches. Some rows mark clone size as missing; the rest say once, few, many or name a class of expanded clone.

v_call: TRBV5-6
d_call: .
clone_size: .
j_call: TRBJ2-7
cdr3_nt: TGTGCCAGCAGCTTGGCCTCGTTCGGGTCTTACGAGCAGTACTTC
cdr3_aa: CASSLASFGSYEQYF

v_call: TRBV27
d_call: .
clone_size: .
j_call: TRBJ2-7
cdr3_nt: TGTGCCAGCAGTTTATCCGACGGTTCCTACGAGCAGTACTTC
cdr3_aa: CASSLSDGSYEQYF

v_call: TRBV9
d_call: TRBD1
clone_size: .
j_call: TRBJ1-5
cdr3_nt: TGTGCCAGCAGCGTAGGGGACAGCGGTCGTCAGCCCCAGCATTTT
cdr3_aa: CASSVGDSGRQPQHF

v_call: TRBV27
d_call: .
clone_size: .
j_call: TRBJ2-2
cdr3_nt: TGTGCCAGCACCCTACTAGGGCCAAGTGGGTACAATGGCGGCGGGGAGCTGTTTTTT
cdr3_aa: CASTLLGPSGYNGGGELFF

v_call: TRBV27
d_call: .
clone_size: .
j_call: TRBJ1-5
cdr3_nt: TGTGCCAGCAGCACCACAGGAGATAGCAATCAGCCCCAGCATTTT
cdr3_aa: CASSTTGDSNQPQHF

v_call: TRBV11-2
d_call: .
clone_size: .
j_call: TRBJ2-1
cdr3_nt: TGTGCCAGCAGCCCCCTCCCCCGGGGTGATGAGCAGTTCTTC
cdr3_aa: CASSPLPRGDEQFF

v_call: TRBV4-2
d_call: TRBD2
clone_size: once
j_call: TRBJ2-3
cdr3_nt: TGTGCCAGCAGCCAAGCGGTAGCGGGGGAAGCAGATACGCAGTATTTT
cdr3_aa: CASSQAVAGEADTQYF

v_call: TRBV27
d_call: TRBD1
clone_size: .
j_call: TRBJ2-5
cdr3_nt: TGTGCCAGCAGTCTCGACAGGGGCTTAGGGGAGACCCAGTACTTC
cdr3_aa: CASSLDRGLGETQYF

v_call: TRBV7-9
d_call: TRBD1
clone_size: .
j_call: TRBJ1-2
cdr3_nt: TGTGCCAGCAGCCAAGGGACAGGCGCGGGGCTCTATGGCTACACCTTC
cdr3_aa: CASSQGTGAGLYGYTF

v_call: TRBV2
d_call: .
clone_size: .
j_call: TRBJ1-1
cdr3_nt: TGTGCCAGCAGTGGTGGGGGAGATTTAGGCACTGAAGCTTTCTTT
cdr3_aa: CASSGGGDLGTEAFF

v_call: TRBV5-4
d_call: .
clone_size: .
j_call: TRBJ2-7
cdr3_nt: TGTGCCAGCAGCTTGGGAGGAGAGCAGTACTTC
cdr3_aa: CASSLGGEQYF

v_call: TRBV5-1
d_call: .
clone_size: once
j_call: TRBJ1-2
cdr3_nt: TGCGCCAGCAGCTTGGGACGGGGGCCTAACTATGGCTACACCTTC
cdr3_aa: CASSLGRGPNYGYTF

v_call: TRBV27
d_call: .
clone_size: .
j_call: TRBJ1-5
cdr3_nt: TGTGCCAGCAGCCAAGGGTTGTCGAATCAGCCCCAGCATTTT
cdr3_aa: CASSQGLSNQPQHF

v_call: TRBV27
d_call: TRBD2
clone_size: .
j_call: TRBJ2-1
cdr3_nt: TGTGCCAGTAGGGACGGTAGCGGGGGGTACAATGAGCAGTTCTTC
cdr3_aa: CASRDGSGGYNEQFF

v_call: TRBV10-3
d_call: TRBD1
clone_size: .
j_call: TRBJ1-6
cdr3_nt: TGTGCCATCCAGACAGGGGGGTATAATTCACCCCTCCACTTT
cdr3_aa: CAIQTGGYNSPLHF

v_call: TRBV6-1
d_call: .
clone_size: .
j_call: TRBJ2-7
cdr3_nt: TGTGCCAGCAGTGATCTGACGGCCTACGAGCAGTACTTC
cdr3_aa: CASSDLTAYEQYF

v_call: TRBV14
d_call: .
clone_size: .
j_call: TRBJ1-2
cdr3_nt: TGTGCCAGCAGCCAAGATCCCACTCCAGGGGGCTACACCTTC
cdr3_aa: CASSQDPTPGGYTF

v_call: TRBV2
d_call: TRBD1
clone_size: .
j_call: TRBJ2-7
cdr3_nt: TGTGCCAGCAGTACACAGGGGGTCGCTTTTCCCTACGAGCAGTACTTC
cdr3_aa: CASSTQGVAFPYEQYF

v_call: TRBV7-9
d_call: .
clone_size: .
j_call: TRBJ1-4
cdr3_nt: TGTGCCAGCAGCCTAGGGGGTTCAACTAATGAAAAACTGTTTTTT
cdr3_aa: CASSLGGSTNEKLFF

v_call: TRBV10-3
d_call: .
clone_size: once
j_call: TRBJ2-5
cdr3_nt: TGTGCCATCAGTGATTGGGCAGGCCGAGAAGAGACCCAGTACTTC
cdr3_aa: CAISDWAGREETQYF

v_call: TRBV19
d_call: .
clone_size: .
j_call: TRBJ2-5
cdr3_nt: TGTGCCAGTAGTATAGCACGGTCACCCCGGGAGACCCAGTACTTC
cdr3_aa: CASSIARSPRETQYF

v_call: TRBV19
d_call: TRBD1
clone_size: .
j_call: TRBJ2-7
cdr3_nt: TGTGCCAGTAGCATCGACAGGGCCTACGAGCAGTACTTC
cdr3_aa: CASSIDRAYEQYF